Below, one TCR beta chain is given with its context. The antigen is undetermined. Quantitative 5'-RACE with molecular barcodes was used to make the TCR beta libraries. A single record per CDR3 protein comes from TCRdb applying MiXCR to the 5' RACE reads. In the table there are approximately 440,000 distinct CDR3 sequences, approximately 17% of which are singletons. This specimen comes from a study of CD8 T cells in ankylosing spondylitis. This CDR3 is built from 12 residues. V shed 3 bases and J shed 6 bases, with 8 bases lying between them. CDR1 is MDHEN, CDR2 SYDVKM, per germline. Findings and caveats of the study: Seemingly distinctive of ankylosing spondylitis blood was a TCR beta motif formed by eight highly homologous variants.

This TCR came from a male donor with ankylosing spondylitis. The specimen sequenced was blood, either unsorted or a sorted T cell fraction (not recorded which). The chain carries TRBV28 and TRBJ1-1; tentatively, D is TRBD1 (5 bases). The CDR3, as DNA: TGTGCCAGCAGTTTGGCGGGACCTGAAGCTTTCTTT. It codes for CASSLAGPEAFF.